This T cell receptor (beta chain) was recovered during a study of shared clonotypes between healthy human individuals. Overall study context: Three men and a couple of women, aged 18 to 49, were donors. Study observations and caveats: Sequencing depth was expected to influence donor clonotype sharing.

Genomic DNA from each subset was divided evenly over several immunoSEQ plates. Libraries were prepared by immunoSEQ multiplex PCR; TCRdb keeps only in-frame clonotypes and omits some of them. The sample holds some 980,000 clones, 76% seen once. Details on this clone: Its antigen is as yet unknown.

The investigators split CD4+ cells into a CD45RA+ naive subset and a CD45RA-negative memory subset. The germline CDR1 and CDR2 sequences are SGHRS and YFSETQ. The V end was cut by 0 bases, the J end by 3 bases, with 6 bases between. The CDR3 spans 13 residues. This sequence joins TRBV5-1 and TRBJ1-2; no definite D call. The receptor was derived from a man between 18 and 35 years old in good health. Sequenced sample: memory CD4+ T cells sorted from blood. The subset was: CD45RA-negative fraction. For the CDR3, the DNA is TGCGCCAGCAGCTTGGACGGTCACTATGGCTACACCTTC. Amino acid sequence: CASSLDGHYGYTF.